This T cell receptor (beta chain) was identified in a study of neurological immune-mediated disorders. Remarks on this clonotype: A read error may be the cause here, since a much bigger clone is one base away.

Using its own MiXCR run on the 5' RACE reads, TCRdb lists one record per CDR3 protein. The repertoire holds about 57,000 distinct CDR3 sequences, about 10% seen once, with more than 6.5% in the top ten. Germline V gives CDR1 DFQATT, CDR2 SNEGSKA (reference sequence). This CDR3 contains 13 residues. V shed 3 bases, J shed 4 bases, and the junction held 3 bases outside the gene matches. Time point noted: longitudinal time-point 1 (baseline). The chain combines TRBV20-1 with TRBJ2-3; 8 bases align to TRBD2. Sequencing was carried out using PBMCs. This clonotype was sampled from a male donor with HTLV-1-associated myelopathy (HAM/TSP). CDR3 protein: CSASSGGADTQYF. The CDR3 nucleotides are TGCAGTGCTAGCTCCGGGGGGGCAGATACGCAGTATTTT.